These T cell receptor beta chains were read from a single sample in a study of control samples from healthy donors and cancer patients. The assay was immunoSEQ multiplex PCR, and TCRdb's table has in-frame clones only and misses some. The sample has around 70,000 clones, 83% seen once. Input material: blood. The source is a man aged 55 to 70 in good health. The CDR3 runs from the conserved cysteine through the conserved F or W. The order of the fields is J gene, clone size, V gene, D gene, CDR3 protein, CDR3 DNA. The D gene is left open where the match is weak. Rows give clone size only sometimes, using once, few, many, or a class for an expanded clone.

j_gene: TRBJ2-7
abundance: NA
v_gene: TRBV7-9
d_gene: NA
CDR3aa: CASSSRRGEQYF
CDR3nt: TGTGCCAGCAGCTCACGCAGGGGCGAGCAGTACTTC

j_gene: TRBJ1-2
abundance: NA
v_gene: TRBV18
d_gene: NA
CDR3aa: CASSPPGHYGYTF
CDR3nt: TGTGCCAGCTCACCACCGGGACACTATGGCTACACCTTC

j_gene: TRBJ2-7
abundance: NA
v_gene: TRBV4-3
d_gene: NA
CDR3aa: CASSPEALVSGEQYF
CDR3nt: TGCGCCAGCAGCCCCGAGGCACTAGTATCTGGCGAGCAGTACTTC

j_gene: TRBJ2-4
abundance: NA
v_gene: TRBV19
d_gene: NA
CDR3aa: CASSPASVAKNIQYF
CDR3nt: TGTGCCAGTAGTCCTGCGTCGGTAGCCAAAAACATTCAGTACTTC

j_gene: TRBJ2-3
abundance: NA
v_gene: TRBV15
d_gene: NA
CDR3aa: CATSLGRRDTQYF
CDR3nt: TGTGCCACCAGCTTGGGGAGGAGGGATACGCAGTATTTT

j_gene: TRBJ2-3
abundance: NA
v_gene: TRBV6-4
d_gene: NA
CDR3aa: CASSLQKTDTQYF
CDR3nt: TGTGCCAGCAGCCTACAGAAAACAGATACGCAGTATTTT

j_gene: TRBJ1-5
abundance: few
v_gene: TRBV27
d_gene: NA
CDR3aa: CASRGPNQPQHF
CDR3nt: TGTGCCAGCAGAGGACCTAATCAGCCCCAGCATTTT

j_gene: TRBJ2-1
abundance: NA
v_gene: TRBV27
d_gene: NA
CDR3aa: CASSLGGREWPYNEQFF
CDR3nt: TGTGCCAGCAGTTTAGGTGGACGGGAGTGGCCCTACAATGAGCAGTTCTTC

j_gene: TRBJ2-5
abundance: NA
v_gene: TRBV6-2/TRBV6-3
d_gene: NA
CDR3aa: CASSRLGETQYF
CDR3nt: TGTGCCAGCAGTCGCTTGGGAGAGACCCAGTACTTC

j_gene: TRBJ1-2
abundance: NA
v_gene: TRBV12-3/TRBV12-4
d_gene: NA
CDR3aa: CASSYQTGDGYTF
CDR3nt: TGTGCCAGCAGCTACCAGACAGGAGACGGATACACCTTC

j_gene: TRBJ2-7
abundance: NA
v_gene: TRBV6-5
d_gene: NA
CDR3aa: CASSRTASSYEQYF
CDR3nt: TGTGCCAGCAGTCGGACAGCCAGCTCCTACGAGCAGTACTTC

j_gene: TRBJ2-3
abundance: NA
v_gene: TRBV6-5
d_gene: TRBD2
CDR3aa: CASRYSGTSTDTQYF
CDR3nt: TGTGCCAGCAGATATAGCGGGACCAGCACAGATACGCAGTATTTT

j_gene: TRBJ2-7
abundance: NA
v_gene: TRBV7-2
d_gene: TRBD2
CDR3aa: CASSSQRGLAGGPLREQYF
CDR3nt: TGTGCCAGCAGCTCCCAACGGGGACTAGCGGGAGGGCCACTAAGGGAGCAGTACTTC

j_gene: TRBJ2-3
abundance: NA
v_gene: TRBV7-2
d_gene: NA
CDR3aa: CASSLGSRETPDTQYF
CDR3nt: TGTGCCAGCAGCTTAGGCTCACGGGAGACGCCAGATACGCAGTATTTT

j_gene: TRBJ2-7
abundance: once
v_gene: TRBV11-1
d_gene: TRBD2
CDR3aa: CASSLLAGVSYEQYF
CDR3nt: TGTGCCAGCAGCTTACTAGCGGGGGTATCCTACGAGCAGTACTTC

j_gene: TRBJ2-5
abundance: NA
v_gene: TRBV15
d_gene: TRBD1
CDR3aa: CATSTTGQQETQYF
CDR3nt: TGTGCCACCAGCACAACGGGACAGCAAGAGACCCAGTACTTC

j_gene: TRBJ2-7
abundance: NA
v_gene: TRBV30
d_gene: TRBD2
CDR3aa: CAWSGLAGVRSGEQYF
CDR3nt: TGTGCCTGGAGTGGACTAGCGGGAGTCCGGTCGGGCGAGCAGTACTTC

j_gene: TRBJ1-1
abundance: NA
v_gene: TRBV6-6
d_gene: NA
CDR3aa: CASSISQAYTEAFF
CDR3nt: TGTGCCAGCAGTATATCACAGGCGTACACTGAAGCTTTCTTT

j_gene: TRBJ2-7
abundance: NA
v_gene: TRBV15
d_gene: NA
CDR3aa: CATSRVEPSSDEQYF
CDR3nt: TGTGCCACCAGCAGAGTAGAACCGTCCTCGGACGAGCAGTACTTC

j_gene: TRBJ2-2
abundance: NA
v_gene: TRBV27
d_gene: NA
CDR3aa: CASSPSQGPGELFF
CDR3nt: TGTGCCAGCAGTCCCTCTCAGGGCCCCGGGGAGCTGTTTTTT

j_gene: TRBJ1-4
abundance: NA
v_gene: TRBV30
d_gene: NA
CDR3aa: CAWSEGRVGGEKLFF
CDR3nt: TGTGCCTGGAGTGAGGGGAGGGTGGGGGGGGAAAAACTGTTTTTT

j_gene: TRBJ2-1
abundance: NA
v_gene: TRBV27
d_gene: NA
CDR3aa: CASSWGRGAVNEQFF
CDR3nt: TGTGCCAGCAGTTGGGGTCGGGGAGCCGTAAATGAGCAGTTCTTC

j_gene: TRBJ2-1
abundance: NA
v_gene: TRBV4-1
d_gene: TRBD2
CDR3aa: CASSPGGQSIAGGRFYNEQFF
CDR3nt: TGCGCCAGCAGCCCAGGTGGACAGTCAATAGCGGGAGGCCGATTCTACAATGAGCAGTTCTTC

j_gene: TRBJ2-3
abundance: NA
v_gene: TRBV19
d_gene: TRBD2
CDR3aa: CASSIGANSGTSTDTQYF
CDR3nt: TGTGCCAGTAGTATAGGAGCGAATAGCGGGACTAGCACAGATACGCAGTATTTT

j_gene: TRBJ2-2
abundance: NA
v_gene: TRBV19
d_gene: NA
CDR3aa: CASSSSSNTGELFF
CDR3nt: TGTGCCAGTTCTAGCAGCTCGAACACCGGGGAGCTGTTTTTT

j_gene: TRBJ2-3
abundance: once
v_gene: TRBV30
d_gene: NA
CDR3aa: CAWNTLAFSTDTQYF
CDR3nt: TGTGCCTGGAATACGCTAGCGTTCAGCACAGATACGCAGTATTTT

j_gene: TRBJ2-2
abundance: NA
v_gene: TRBV25-1
d_gene: NA
CDR3aa: CASSRPGGELFF
CDR3nt: TGTGCCAGCAGCAGGCCAGGCGGGGAGCTGTTTTTT

j_gene: TRBJ1-4
abundance: NA
v_gene: TRBV23-1
d_gene: NA
CDR3aa: CASTGTQDPTSFF
CDR3nt: TGCGCCAGCACGGGGACACAGGACCCAACCAGTTTTTTT

j_gene: TRBJ2-7
abundance: NA
v_gene: TRBV6-4
d_gene: TRBD2
CDR3aa: CASSDPPDSSGRVYSYEQYF
CDR3nt: TGTGCCAGCAGTGACCCGCCCGATTCTAGCGGGAGGGTTTACTCCTACGAGCAGTACTTC

j_gene: TRBJ2-1
abundance: NA
v_gene: TRBV18
d_gene: NA
CDR3aa: CASSANNDEQFF
CDR3nt: TGTGCCAGCTCAGCCAATAACGATGAGCAGTTCTTC

j_gene: TRBJ2-1
abundance: NA
v_gene: TRBV7-9
d_gene: NA
CDR3aa: CASSLAPRMGRVNEQFF
CDR3nt: TGTGCCAGCAGCTTAGCGCCCCGGATGGGGCGAGTCAATGAGCAGTTCTTC